This TCR beta chain was documented in a study of T cells in Graves' hyperthyroidism and ophthalmopathy. Study-wide results and caveats: Appearing also in blood were most of the thyroid clonotypes expanded above 0.001.

Patients showing uncontrolled infection, other autoimmune disease, pregnancy or lactation were ineligible. Each diagnosis was grounded in clinical symptoms, serum thyroxine and TRAb, thyroid ultrasound, and orbital computed tomography. This CDR3 has 16 amino acids. Germline V gives CDR1 MNHEY, CDR2 SMNVEV (reference sequence). Trimming cost V 6 bases and J 3 bases, with 21 bases left between them. There were TCR beta CDR3 regions amplified from RNA transcripts. The study used the HTBI primer set for a first-round RT-PCR of the TCR CDR3. One entry per CDR3 protein results from TCRdb running MiXCR on the multiplex PCR reads. The repertoire includes about 350,000 distinct CDR3 sequences, approximately 18% of them detected once, and around a third sits in the top ten. This clonotype was detected ten times or more. What it recognizes is unknown.

The rearrangement joins TRBV27 to TRBJ2-7; the D call may be TRBD1 or TRBD2 (5 bases each). The TCR originated in a woman under 40 with Graves' hyperthyroidism that later progressed to Graves' ophthalmopathy. Sequencing input: blood. The CDR3 nucleotides are TGTGCCAGCAGCCCATGGTCTGGGACGGGACGCTACGAGCAGTACTTC. Translating it yields CASSPWSGTGRYEQYF.